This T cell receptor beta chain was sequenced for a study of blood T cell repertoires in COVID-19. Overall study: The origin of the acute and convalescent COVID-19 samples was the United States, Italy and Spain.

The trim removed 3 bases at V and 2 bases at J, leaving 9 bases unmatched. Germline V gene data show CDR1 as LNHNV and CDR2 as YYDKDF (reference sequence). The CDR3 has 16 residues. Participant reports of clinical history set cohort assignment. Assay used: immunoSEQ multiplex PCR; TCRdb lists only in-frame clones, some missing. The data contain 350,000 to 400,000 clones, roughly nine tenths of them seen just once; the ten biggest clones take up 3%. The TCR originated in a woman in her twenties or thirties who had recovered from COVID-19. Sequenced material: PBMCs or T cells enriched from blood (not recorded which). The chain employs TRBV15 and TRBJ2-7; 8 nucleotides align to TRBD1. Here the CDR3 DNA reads TGTGCCACCAGCAGGGGACAGGCTTTCGCCCCCTACGAGCAGTACTTC. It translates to CATSRGQAFAPYEQYF.